This TCR beta chain comes out of a study of identical twins. Study outcomes and limitations: Within monozygotic twins, out-of-frame TCR alpha sharing was underestimated by the models.

Via MiXCR, TCRdb re-called the 5' RACE reads, giving one row per CDR3 protein. There are more than 200,000 distinct CDR3 sequences in the sample; approximately 9% occur only once, and roughly 5% lies in the top ten. This clonotype has more than one count but fewer than ten. The antigen remains undetermined. What was sequenced was memory (CD45RO+) T cells sorted from blood. This TCR was sampled from a young woman in good health.

CDR3 region: CASSQDRGRSSETQYF. Here the CDR3 DNA reads TGCGCCAGCAGCCAAGATAGGGGGCGGTCCTCTGAGACCCAGTACTTC. V and J are TRBV4-3 and TRBJ2-5; 7 bases align to TRBD1. CDR1 and CDR2 from the germline V gene are LGHNA and YSLEER. The trim removed 0 bases at V and 5 bases at J, leaving 9 bases unmatched. The CDR3 has 16 residues.